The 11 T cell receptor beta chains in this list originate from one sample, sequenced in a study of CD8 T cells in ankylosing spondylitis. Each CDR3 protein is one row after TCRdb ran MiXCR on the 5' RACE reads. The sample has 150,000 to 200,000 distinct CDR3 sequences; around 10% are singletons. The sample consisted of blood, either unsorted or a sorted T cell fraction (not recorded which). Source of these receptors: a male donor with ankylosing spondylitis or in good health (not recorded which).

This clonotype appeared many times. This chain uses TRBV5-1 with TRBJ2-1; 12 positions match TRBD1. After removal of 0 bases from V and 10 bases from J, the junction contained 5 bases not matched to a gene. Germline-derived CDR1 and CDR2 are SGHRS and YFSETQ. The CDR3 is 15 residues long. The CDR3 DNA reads TGCGCCAGCAGCTTGGTGGGACAGGGGGCGGGGGAGCAGTTCTTC. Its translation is CASSLVGQGAGEQFF.

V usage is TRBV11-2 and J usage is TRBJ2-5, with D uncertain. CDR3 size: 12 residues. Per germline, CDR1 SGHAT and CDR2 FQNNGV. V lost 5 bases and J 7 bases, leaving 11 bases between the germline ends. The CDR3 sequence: CASSQDRGTQYF. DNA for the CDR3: TGTGCCAGCAGCCAGGACCGCGGGACCCAGTACTTC.

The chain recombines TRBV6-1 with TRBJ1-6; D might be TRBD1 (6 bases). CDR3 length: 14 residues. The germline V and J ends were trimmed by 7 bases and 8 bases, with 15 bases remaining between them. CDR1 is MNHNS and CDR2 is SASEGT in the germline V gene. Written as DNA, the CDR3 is TGTGCCAGCACCCCGTCTGGGGGCTATTCACCCCTCCACTTT. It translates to CASTPSGGYSPLHF.

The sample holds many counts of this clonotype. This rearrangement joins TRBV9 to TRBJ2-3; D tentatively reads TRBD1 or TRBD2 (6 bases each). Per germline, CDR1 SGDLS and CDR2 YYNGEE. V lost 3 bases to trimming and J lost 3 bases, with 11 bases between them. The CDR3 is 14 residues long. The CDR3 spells CASSAGARTDTQYF. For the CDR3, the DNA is TGTGCCAGCAGCGCGGGGGCGCGGACAGATACGCAGTATTTT.

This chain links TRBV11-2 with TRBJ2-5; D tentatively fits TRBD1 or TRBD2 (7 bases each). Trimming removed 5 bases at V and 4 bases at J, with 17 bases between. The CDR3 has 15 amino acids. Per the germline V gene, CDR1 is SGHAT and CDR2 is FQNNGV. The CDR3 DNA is TGTGCCAGCAGCATCTCATCAGGGGGGGGAGAGACCCAGTACTTC. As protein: CASSISSGGGETQYF.

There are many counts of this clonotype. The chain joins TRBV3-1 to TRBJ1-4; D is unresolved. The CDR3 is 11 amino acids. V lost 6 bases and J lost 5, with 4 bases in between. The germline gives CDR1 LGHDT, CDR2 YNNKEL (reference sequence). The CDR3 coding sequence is TGTGCCAGCAGACGGAATGAAAAACTGTTTTTT. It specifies CASRRNEKLFF.

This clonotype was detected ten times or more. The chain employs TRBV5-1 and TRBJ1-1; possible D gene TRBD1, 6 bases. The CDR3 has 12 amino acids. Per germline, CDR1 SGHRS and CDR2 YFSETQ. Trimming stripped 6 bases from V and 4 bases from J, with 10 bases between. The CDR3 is CASTTGSTEAFF. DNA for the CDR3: TGCGCCAGCACCACAGGGAGCACTGAAGCTTTCTTT.

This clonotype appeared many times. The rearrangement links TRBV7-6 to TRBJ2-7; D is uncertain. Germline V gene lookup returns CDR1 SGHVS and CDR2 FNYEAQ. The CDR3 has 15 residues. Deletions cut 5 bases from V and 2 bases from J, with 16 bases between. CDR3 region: CASSPTASAAYEQYF. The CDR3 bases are TGTGCCAGCAGCCCCACAGCCTCCGCCGCCTACGAGCAGTACTTC.

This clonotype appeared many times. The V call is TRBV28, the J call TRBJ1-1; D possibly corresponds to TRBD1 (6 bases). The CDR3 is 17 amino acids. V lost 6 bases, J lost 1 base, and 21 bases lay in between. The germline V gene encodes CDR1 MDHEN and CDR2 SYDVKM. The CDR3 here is CASSHRTGTTPNTEAFF. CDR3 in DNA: TGTGCCAGCAGCCATCGCACAGGGACCACCCCGAACACTGAAGCTTTCTTT.

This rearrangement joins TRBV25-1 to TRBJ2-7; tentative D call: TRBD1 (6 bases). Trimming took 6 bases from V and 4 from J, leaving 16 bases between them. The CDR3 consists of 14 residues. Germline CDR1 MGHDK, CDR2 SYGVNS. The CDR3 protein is CASRDRTVPYEQYF. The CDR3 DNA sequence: TGTGCCAGCAGGGACAGAACAGTCCCTTACGAGCAGTACTTC.

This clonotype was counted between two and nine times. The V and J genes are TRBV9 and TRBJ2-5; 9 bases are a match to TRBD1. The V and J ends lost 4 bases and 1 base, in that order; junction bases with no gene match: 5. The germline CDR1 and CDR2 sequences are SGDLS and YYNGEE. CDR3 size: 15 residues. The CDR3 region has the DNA TGTGCCAGCAGCCCCCAGGGACAGGGCCAAGAGACCCAGTACTTC. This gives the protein CASSPQGQGQETQYF.